The rows below give T cell receptor beta chains drawn from one sample of a study of graft-versus-host responses after intestinal transplantation. Which antigens these TCRs recognize remains unknown. The method was immunoSEQ multiplex PCR; TCRdb's version includes in-frame clones alone and lacks a portion of them. Of roughly 120,000 clones in the sample, 90% to 95% are singletons; the top ten hold 3.3%. The sequenced sample was unstimulated CD8+ T cells sorted from spleen or lymph node cells, obtained before intestinal transplant. The receptor source for this set is a human donor who received an intestinal transplant. CDR3s include the opening cysteine and the closing phenylalanine or tryptophan. The order of the fields is J gene, clone size, V gene, D gene, CDR3 DNA, CDR3 protein. A D gene is named only where the DNA matches it firmly. Clone size is shown for a subset of rows, as once, few, many or a class of expanded clone.

J gene: TRBJ2-7; clone size: few; V gene: TRBV19; D gene: -; CDR3 DNA: TGTGCCAGTAGCCCCGGACCCGGCTACGAGCAGTACTTC; CDR3 protein: CASSPGPGYEQYF
J gene: TRBJ2-1; clone size: -; V gene: TRBV28; D gene: -; CDR3 DNA: TGTGCCAGCAGTTTATCAATTGAAGGGGGGCTGGGGTACAATGAGCAGTTCTTC; CDR3 protein: CASSLSIEGGLGYNEQFF
J gene: TRBJ1-1; clone size: -; V gene: TRBV19; D gene: -; CDR3 DNA: TGTGCCAGTAGCCCCCTGGGACTGCGAGAAGCTTTCTTT; CDR3 protein: CASSPLGLREAFF
J gene: TRBJ1-1; clone size: -; V gene: TRBV7-3; D gene: -; CDR3 DNA: TGTGCCAGCAGCTCACGCAAAAAGGACCCGGACGGGAACACTGAAGCTTTCTTT; CDR3 protein: CASSSRKKDPDGNTEAFF
J gene: TRBJ2-5; clone size: -; V gene: TRBV27; D gene: -; CDR3 DNA: TGTGCCAGCAGTTTAAACAGTCAAGAGACCCAGTACTTC; CDR3 protein: CASSLNSQETQYF
J gene: TRBJ1-2; clone size: -; V gene: TRBV4-1; D gene: -; CDR3 DNA: TGCGCCAGCAGCCAAGTCGCAGGGGACTATGGCTACACCTTC; CDR3 protein: CASSQVAGDYGYTF
J gene: TRBJ2-1; clone size: -; V gene: TRBV9; D gene: TRBD2; CDR3 DNA: TGTGCCAGCAGCCAACCCGGGACTAGCGGTGACTACAATGAGCAGTTCTTC; CDR3 protein: CASSQPGTSGDYNEQFF
J gene: TRBJ2-7; clone size: -; V gene: TRBV29-1; D gene: -; CDR3 DNA: TGCAGCGTTGAAGATCCAGGCGGACCGGGAGAGCAGTACTTC; CDR3 protein: CSVEDPGGPGEQYF
J gene: TRBJ1-2; clone size: -; V gene: TRBV6-5; D gene: -; CDR3 DNA: TGTGCCAGCAGTCCCGGGGCCGCCAACTATGGCTACACCTTC; CDR3 protein: CASSPGAANYGYTF
J gene: TRBJ2-3; clone size: -; V gene: TRBV1; D gene: -; CDR3 DNA: TGCACCAGCAGCCAAGACCTGGGACTGGGCACAGATACGCAGTATTTT; CDR3 protein: CTSSQDLGLGTDTQYF
J gene: TRBJ2-3; clone size: -; V gene: TRBV27; D gene: -; CDR3 DNA: TGTGCCAGCTGTGAACTTCCATTCACAGATACGCAGTATTTT; CDR3 protein: CASCELPFTDTQYF
J gene: TRBJ2-7; clone size: -; V gene: TRBV14; D gene: -; CDR3 DNA: TGTGCCAGCAGCCAAGGTGAATCCCCAAACGAGCAGTACTTC; CDR3 protein: CASSQGESPNEQYF
J gene: TRBJ2-4; clone size: -; V gene: TRBV6-1; D gene: -; CDR3 DNA: TGTGCCAGCAGTGAGTGGGTTTTTGAAAACATTCAGTACTTC; CDR3 protein: CASSEWVFENIQYF
J gene: TRBJ2-2; clone size: -; V gene: TRBV6-5; D gene: TRBD1; CDR3 DNA: TGTGCCAGCAGCCCTGGACAGGGGCACACCGGGGAGCTGTTTTTT; CDR3 protein: CASSPGQGHTGELFF
J gene: TRBJ2-7; clone size: -; V gene: TRBV7-9; D gene: TRBD2; CDR3 DNA: TGTGCCAGCAGCTTATCCACCCGACTAGCGGGATATTACGAGCAGTACTTC; CDR3 protein: CASSLSTRLAGYYEQYF
J gene: TRBJ2-7; clone size: -; V gene: TRBV4-1; D gene: -; CDR3 DNA: TGCGCCAGCAGCCAAGATGGGGGGGCGAGACCCTACGAGCAGTACTTC; CDR3 protein: CASSQDGGARPYEQYF
J gene: TRBJ2-5; clone size: -; V gene: TRBV5-6; D gene: TRBD1; CDR3 DNA: TGTGCCAGCAGCTTGGAGGGGGCCCAAGAGACCCAGTACTTC; CDR3 protein: CASSLEGAQETQYF
J gene: TRBJ1-2; clone size: -; V gene: TRBV5-5; D gene: -; CDR3 DNA: TGTGCCAGCAGCTTCTTAGACAGCAACTATGGCTACACCTTC; CDR3 protein: CASSFLDSNYGYTF
J gene: TRBJ1-1; clone size: -; V gene: TRBV27; D gene: TRBD1; CDR3 DNA: TGTGCCAGCAGTTCCTTACCACAGGGGGAAGCTTTCTTT; CDR3 protein: CASSSLPQGEAFF
J gene: TRBJ2-7; clone size: -; V gene: TRBV9; D gene: -; CDR3 DNA: TGTGCCAGCAGCGTAGCGGGACACATAGGCGAGCAGTACTTC; CDR3 protein: CASSVAGHIGEQYF
J gene: TRBJ2-1; clone size: -; V gene: TRBV5-4; D gene: TRBD1; CDR3 DNA: TGTGCCAGCGGGGACCCTCGTTCCGGGACAGGGGGGGTAAATGAGCAGTTCTTC; CDR3 protein: CASGDPRSGTGGVNEQFF